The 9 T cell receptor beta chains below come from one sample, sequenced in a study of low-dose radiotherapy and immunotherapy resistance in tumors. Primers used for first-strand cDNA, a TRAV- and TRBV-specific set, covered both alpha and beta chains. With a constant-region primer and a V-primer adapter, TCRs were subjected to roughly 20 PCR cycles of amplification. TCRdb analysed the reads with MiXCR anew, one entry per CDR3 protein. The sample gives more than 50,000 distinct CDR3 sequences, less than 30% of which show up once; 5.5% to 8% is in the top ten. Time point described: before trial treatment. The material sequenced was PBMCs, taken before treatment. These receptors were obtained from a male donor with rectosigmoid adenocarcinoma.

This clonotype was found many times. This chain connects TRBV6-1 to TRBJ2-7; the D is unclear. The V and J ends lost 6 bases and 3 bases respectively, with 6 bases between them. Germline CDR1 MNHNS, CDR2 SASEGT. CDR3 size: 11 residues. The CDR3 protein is CASRLLYEQYF. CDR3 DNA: TGTGCCAGCAGACTACTCTACGAGCAGTACTTC.

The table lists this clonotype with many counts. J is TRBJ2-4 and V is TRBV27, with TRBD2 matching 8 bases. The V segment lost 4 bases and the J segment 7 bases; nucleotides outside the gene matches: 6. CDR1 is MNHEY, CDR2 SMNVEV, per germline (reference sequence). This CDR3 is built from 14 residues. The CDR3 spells CASSSPRGANIQYF. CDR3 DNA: TGTGCCAGCAGTTCCCCGCGGGGGGCGAACATTCAGTACTTC.

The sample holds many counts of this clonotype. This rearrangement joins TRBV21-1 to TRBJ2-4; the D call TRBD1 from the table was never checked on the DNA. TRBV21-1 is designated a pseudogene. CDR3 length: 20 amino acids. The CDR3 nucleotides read TGTGCCAGCAGCCCCATAAGGGAGTCCGAAAACCCTGGAGCCAAAAACATTCAGTACTTC. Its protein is CASSPIRESENPGAKNIQYF.

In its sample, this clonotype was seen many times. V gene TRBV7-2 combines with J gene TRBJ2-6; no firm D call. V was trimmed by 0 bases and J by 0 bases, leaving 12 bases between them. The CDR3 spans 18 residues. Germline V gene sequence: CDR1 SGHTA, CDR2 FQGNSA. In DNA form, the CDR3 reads TGTGCCAGCAGCTTAGCCGTCGTCGATTTCTCTGGGGCCAACGTCCTGACTTTC. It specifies CASSLAVVDFSGANVLTF.

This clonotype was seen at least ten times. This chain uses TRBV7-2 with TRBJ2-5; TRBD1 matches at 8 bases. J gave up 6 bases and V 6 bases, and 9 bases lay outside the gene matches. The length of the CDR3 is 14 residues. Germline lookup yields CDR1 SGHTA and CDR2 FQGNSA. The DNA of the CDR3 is TGTGCCAGCAGACTGACAGGGGAGGCCAAGACCCAGTACTTC. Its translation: CASRLTGEAKTQYF.

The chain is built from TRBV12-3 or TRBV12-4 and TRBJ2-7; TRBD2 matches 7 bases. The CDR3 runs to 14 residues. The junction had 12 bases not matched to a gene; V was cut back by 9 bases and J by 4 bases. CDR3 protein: CASNGGGRGYEQYF. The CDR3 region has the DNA TGTGCCAGTAACGGGGGAGGGAGAGGTTACGAGCAGTACTTC.

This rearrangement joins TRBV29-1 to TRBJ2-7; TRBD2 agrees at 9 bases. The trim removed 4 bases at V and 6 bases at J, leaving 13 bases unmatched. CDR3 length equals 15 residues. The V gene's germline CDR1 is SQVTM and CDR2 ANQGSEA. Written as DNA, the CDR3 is TGCAGCGTTGGGACCCCTAGCGGGGTATCGTCCGAGCAGTACTTC. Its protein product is CSVGTPSGVSSEQYF.

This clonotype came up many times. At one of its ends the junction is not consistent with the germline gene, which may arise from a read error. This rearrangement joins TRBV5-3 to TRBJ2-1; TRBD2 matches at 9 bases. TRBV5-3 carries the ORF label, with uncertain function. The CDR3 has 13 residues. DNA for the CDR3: TGTGCCAGCAGCTTAGCGGGAGTCAATGAGCAGTTCTTC. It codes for CASSLAGVNEQFF.

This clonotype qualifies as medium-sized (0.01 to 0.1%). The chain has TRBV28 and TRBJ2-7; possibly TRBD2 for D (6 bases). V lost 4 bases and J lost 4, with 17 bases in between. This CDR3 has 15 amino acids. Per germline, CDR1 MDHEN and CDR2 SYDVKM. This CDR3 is CASSSGGTSSYEQYF. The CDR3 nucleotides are TGTGCCAGCAGTTCCGGAGGGACCTCTTCTTACGAGCAGTACTTC.